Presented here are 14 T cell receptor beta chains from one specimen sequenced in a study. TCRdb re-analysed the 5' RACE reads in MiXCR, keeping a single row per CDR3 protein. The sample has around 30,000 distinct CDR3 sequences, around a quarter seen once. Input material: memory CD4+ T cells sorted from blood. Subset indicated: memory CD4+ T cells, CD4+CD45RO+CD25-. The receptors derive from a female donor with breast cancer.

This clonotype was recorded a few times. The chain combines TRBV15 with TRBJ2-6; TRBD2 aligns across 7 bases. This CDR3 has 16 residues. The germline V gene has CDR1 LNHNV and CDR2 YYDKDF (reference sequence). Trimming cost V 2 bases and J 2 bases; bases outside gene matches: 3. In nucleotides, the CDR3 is TGTGCCACCAGCAGACGAGGACTAGCTGGGGCCAACGTCCTGACTTTC. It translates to CATSRRGLAGANVLTF.

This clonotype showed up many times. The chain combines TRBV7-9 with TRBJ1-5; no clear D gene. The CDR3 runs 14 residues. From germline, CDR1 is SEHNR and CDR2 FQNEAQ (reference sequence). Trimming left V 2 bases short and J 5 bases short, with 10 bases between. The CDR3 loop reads CASSLKSLHQPQHF. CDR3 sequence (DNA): TGTGCCAGCAGCTTAAAGTCCCTCCATCAGCCCCAGCATTTT. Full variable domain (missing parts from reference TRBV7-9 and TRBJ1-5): DTGVSQNPRHKITKRGQNVTFRCDPISEHNRLYWYRQTLGQGPEFLTYFQNEAQLEKSRLLSDRFSAERPKGSFSTLEIQRTEQGDSAMYLCASSLKSLHQPQHFGDGTRLSIL.

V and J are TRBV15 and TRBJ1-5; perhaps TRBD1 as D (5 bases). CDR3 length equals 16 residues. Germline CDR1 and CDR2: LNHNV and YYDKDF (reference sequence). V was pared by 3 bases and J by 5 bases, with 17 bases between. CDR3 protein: CATSRGPGRGDQPQHF. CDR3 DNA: TGTGCCACCAGCAGGGGCCCGGGACGGGGGGATCAGCCCCAGCATTTT. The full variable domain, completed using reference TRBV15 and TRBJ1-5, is DAMVIQNPRYQVTQFGKPVTLSCSQTLNHNVMYWYQQKSSQAPKLLFHYYDKDFNNEADTPDNFQSRRPNTSFCFLDIRSPGLGDTAMYLCATSRGPGRGDQPQHFGDGTRLSIL.

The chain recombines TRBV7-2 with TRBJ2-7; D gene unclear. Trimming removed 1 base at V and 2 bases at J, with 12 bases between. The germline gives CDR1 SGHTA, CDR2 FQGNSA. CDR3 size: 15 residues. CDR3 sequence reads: CASSLVGRTTYEQYF. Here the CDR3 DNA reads TGTGCCAGCAGCTTAGTAGGACGGACCACCTACGAGCAGTACTTC.

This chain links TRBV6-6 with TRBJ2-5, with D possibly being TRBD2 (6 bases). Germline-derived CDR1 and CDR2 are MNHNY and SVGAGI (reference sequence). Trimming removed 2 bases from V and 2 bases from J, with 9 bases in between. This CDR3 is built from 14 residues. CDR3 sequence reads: CASSYLEGQETQYF. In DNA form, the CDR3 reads TGTGCCAGCAGTTACCTGGAGGGTCAAGAGACCCAGTACTTC.

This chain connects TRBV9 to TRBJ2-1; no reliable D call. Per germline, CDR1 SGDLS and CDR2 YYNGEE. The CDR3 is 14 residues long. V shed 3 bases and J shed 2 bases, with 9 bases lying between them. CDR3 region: CASSASSPYNEQFF. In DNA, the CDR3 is TGTGCCAGCAGCGCCTCTAGTCCCTACAATGAGCAGTTCTTC.

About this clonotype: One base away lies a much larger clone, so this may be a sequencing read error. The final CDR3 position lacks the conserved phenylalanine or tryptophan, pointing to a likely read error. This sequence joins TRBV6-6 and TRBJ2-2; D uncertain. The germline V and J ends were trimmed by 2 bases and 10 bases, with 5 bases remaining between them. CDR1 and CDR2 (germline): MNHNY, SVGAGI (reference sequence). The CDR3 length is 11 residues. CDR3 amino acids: CASSYLEELFL. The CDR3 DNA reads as TGTGCCAGCAGTTACCTCGAGGAGCTGTTTCTT.

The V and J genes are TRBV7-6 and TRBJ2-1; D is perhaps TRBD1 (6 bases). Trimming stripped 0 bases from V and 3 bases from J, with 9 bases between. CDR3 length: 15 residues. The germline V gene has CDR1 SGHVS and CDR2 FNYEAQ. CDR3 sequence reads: CASSLAQGDYNEQFF. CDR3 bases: TGTGCCAGCAGCTTAGCACAGGGAGACTACAATGAGCAGTTCTTC.

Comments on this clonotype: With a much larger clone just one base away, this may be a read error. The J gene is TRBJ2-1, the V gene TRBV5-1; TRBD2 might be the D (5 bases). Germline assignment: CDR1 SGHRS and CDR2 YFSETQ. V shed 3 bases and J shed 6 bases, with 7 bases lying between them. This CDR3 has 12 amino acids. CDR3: CASSSGSNEQFF. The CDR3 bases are TGCGCCAGCAGCTCGGGGAGCAATGAGCAGTTCTTC.

The DNA of the CDR3 is TGTGCCAGCAGCCCCCCCGGGTACGGGAATCAGCCCCAGCATTTT. It is translated as CASSPPGYGNQPQHF. The chain is built from TRBV11-2 and TRBJ1-5; D is ambiguous. The V end was cut by 5 bases, the J end by 4 bases, with 15 bases between. The CDR3 contains 15 residues. Germline CDR1 reads SGHAT; CDR2 reads FQNNGV.

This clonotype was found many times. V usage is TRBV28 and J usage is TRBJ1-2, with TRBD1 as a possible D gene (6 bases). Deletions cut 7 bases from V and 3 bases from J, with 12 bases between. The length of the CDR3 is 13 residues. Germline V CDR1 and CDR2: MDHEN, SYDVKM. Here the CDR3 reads CASKGQGYYGYTF. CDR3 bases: TGTGCCAGCAAAGGTCAGGGGTACTATGGCTACACCTTC.

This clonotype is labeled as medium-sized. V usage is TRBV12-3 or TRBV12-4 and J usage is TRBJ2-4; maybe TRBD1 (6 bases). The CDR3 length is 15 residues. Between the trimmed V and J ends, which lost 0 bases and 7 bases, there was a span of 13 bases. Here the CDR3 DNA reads TGTGCCAGCAGTTTAGCGTCGCAGGGGACGAACATTCAGTACTTC. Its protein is CASSLASQGTNIQYF.

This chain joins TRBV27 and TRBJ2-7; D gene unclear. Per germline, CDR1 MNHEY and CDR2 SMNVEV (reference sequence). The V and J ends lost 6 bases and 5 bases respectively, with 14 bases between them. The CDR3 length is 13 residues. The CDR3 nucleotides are TGTGCCAGCAGACTGGTTTTTTCGCACGAGCAGTACTTC. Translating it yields CASRLVFSHEQYF.

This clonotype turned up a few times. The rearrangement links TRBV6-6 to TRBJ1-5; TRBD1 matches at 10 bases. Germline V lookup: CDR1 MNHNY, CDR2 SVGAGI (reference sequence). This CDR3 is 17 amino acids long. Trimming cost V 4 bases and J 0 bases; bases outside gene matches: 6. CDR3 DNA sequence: TGTGCCAGCAGTTTCCGGGACAGGGGTTATAGCAATCAGCCCCAGCATTTT. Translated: CASSFRDRGYSNQPQHF.